The T cell receptor (beta chain) described here comes from a study of graft-versus-host responses after intestinal transplantation. About the study: Each patient got anti-thymocyte globulin induction, then tacrolimus and steroids for around three years. Study results and limitations: Among circulating GvH clones, peak levels were associated with early post-transplant declines in HvG clones.

The protocol was immunoSEQ multiplex PCR, while the TCRdb copy is restricted to in-frame clones and leaves out a portion. The top ten clones hold 0.9% to 1.5% of a sample with about 110,000 clones, roughly 93% of them seen once. In regard to this clone: Its antigen is unknown.

This CDR3 is built from 13 residues. V was trimmed by 1 base and J by 1 base, leaving 3 bases between them. CDR1 is MGHRA, CDR2 YSYEKL, per germline. This receptor was obtained from a human donor who was the organ donor for an intestinal transplant. Sequenced material: unstimulated CD8+ T cells sorted from spleen or lymph node cells, taken before transplant. The genes are TRBV4-1 and TRBJ2-3; D not resolved. CDR3 residues: CASSQARTDTQYF. CDR3 sequence (DNA): TGCGCCAGCAGCCAAGCTCGCACAGATACGCAGTATTTT.